This TCR beta chain was recovered during a study of blood T cells in healthy people across ages. General study points: Estimated diversity that came from one million T cells was considered an underestimate. Compared with aged donors, long-lived donors showed fewer expanded clones, suggesting selection. Age brought a roughly linear fall in TCR beta diversity measured per million T cells.

V was shortened by 8 bases and J by 6 bases, with 13 bases between the two germline ends. Germline CDR1 and CDR2: WSHSY and SAAADI. The CDR3 length is 12 residues. A second PCR of 7 to 11 cycles used a sample-barcoded 5' primer and a J-beta primer mix. From the 5' RACE reads, TCRdb called clonotypes with MiXCR, one entry per CDR3 protein. The table includes around 1.5 million distinct CDR3 sequences, around 36% detected once. On this clonotype itself: As yet, its antigen is unknown.

The genes are TRBV10-2 and TRBJ1-1; D unclear. The specimen was blood. This clonotype was sampled from a young woman in good health. The CDR3 DNA reads as TGCGCCAGCCTCTCCGGGATGGCTGAAGCTTTCTTT. This encodes CASLSGMAEAFF.